The rows below give T cell receptor beta chains drawn from one sample of a study of regulatory T cells in long-lasting Graves disease. One entry per CDR3 protein results from TCRdb running MiXCR on the multiplex PCR reads. The sample holds 300,000 to 500,000 distinct CDR3 sequences; around 20% are singletons and the top ten take around 20%. The material sequenced was peripheral blood mononuclear cells (PBMCs), taken when the disease was refractory, from a patient treated with antithyroid drugs. Source of these receptors: a female donor with Graves disease. The CDR3 runs from the conserved cysteine through the conserved F or W. The order of the fields is CDR3 protein, CDR3 DNA, J gene, V gene, clone size, D gene. The D gene is left open where the match is weak. Only part of the rows carry a size: once, few, many, or a class if the clone is expanded.

CDR3: CASSQVGRTGVNYGYTF
DNA: TGCGCCAGCAGCCAAGTCGGGAGGACAGGGGTCAACTATGGCTACACCTTC
J: TRBJ1-2
V: TRBV4-3
size: .
D: TRBD1

CDR3: CASSPEGDRGSYEQYF
DNA: TGTGCCAGCAGTCCGGAAGGGGACAGGGGTTCCTACGAGCAGTACTTC
J: TRBJ2-7
V: TRBV27
size: once
D: TRBD1

CDR3: CAWRASGSNTEAFF
DNA: TGTGCCTGGCGCGCCTCAGGGTCAAACACTGAAGCTTTCTTT
J: TRBJ1-1
V: TRBV30
size: many
D: .

CDR3: CASSNDGVRVYEQYF
DNA: TGTGCCAGCAGCAATGATGGCGTCAGGGTCTACGAGCAGTACTTC
J: TRBJ2-7
V: TRBV7-9
size: few
D: .

CDR3: CASSAEEYSNQPQHF
DNA: TGTGCCAGCAGTGCGGAAGAGTATAGCAATCAGCCCCAGCATTTT
J: TRBJ1-5
V: TRBV12-3/TRBV12-4
size: many
D: .

CDR3: CASSYRLAGGPRETGELFF
DNA: TGTGCCAGCAGTTACAGACTAGCGGGAGGGCCTCGTGAGACCGGGGAGCTGTTTTTT
J: TRBJ2-2
V: TRBV6-9
size: many
D: TRBD2

CDR3: CASSWLGGELFF
DNA: TGTGCCAGCAGCTGGTTAGGCGGGGAGCTGTTTTTT
J: TRBJ2-2
V: TRBV7-2
size: .
D: .

CDR3: CASSVGLPRGDTEAFF
DNA: TGTGCCAGCAGCGTCGGACTTCCCCGAGGCGACACTGAAGCTTTCTTT
J: TRBJ1-1
V: TRBV7-8
size: many
D: .

CDR3: CASSPRTTTYEQYF
DNA: TGTGCCAGCAGTCCGAGGACCACTACCTACGAGCAGTACTTC
J: TRBJ2-7
V: TRBV28
size: many
D: .

CDR3: CASSLIGTSVRYEQYF
DNA: TGTGCCAGCAGTCTCATAGGGACTAGCGTACGTTACGAGCAGTACTTC
J: TRBJ2-7
V: TRBV28
size: many
D: TRBD2

CDR3: CAICPGLAVYEQYF
DNA: TGTGCCATCTGCCCGGGACTAGCTGTCTACGAGCAGTACTTC
J: TRBJ2-7
V: TRBV10-3
size: few
D: TRBD2

CDR3: CASSTSSPLEQFF
DNA: TGTGCCAGCTCTACTAGCTCCCCGTTGGAGCAGTTCTTC
J: TRBJ2-1
V: TRBV27
size: .
D: .

CDR3: CSATPRDRGPYEQYF
DNA: TGCAGTGCAACACCCCGGGACAGGGGGCCGTACGAGCAGTACTTC
J: TRBJ2-7
V: TRBV20-1
size: few
D: TRBD1

CDR3: CASSQDRATPQPQHF
DNA: TGCGCCAGCAGCCAAGATCGTGCTACCCCTCAGCCCCAGCATTTT
J: TRBJ1-5
V: TRBV4-3
size: .
D: .

CDR3: CASSTQDEQYF
DNA: TGTGCCAGCAGTACACAGGACGAGCAGTACTTC
J: TRBJ2-7
V: TRBV6-1
size: few
D: .

CDR3: CASSVIAGAYNEQFF
DNA: TGTGCCAGCAGTGTTATAGCGGGAGCTTACAATGAGCAGTTCTTC
J: TRBJ2-1
V: TRBV27
size: once
D: TRBD2

CDR3: CSAVWGVDQPQHF
DNA: TGCAGTGCTGTCTGGGGGGTGGATCAGCCCCAGCATTTT
J: TRBJ1-5
V: TRBV20-1
size: .
D: .

CDR3: CASSQAGSQPQHF
DNA: TGTGCCAGCAGCCAAGCGGGGAGCCAGCCCCAGCATTTT
J: TRBJ1-5
V: TRBV3-1
size: many
D: .

CDR3: CASSRTGNPYEQYF
DNA: TGCGCCAGCAGCCGAACAGGGAACCCCTACGAGCAGTACTTC
J: TRBJ2-7
V: TRBV5-1
size: .
D: .

CDR3: CASRGDSKNIQYF
DNA: TGTGCCAGTAGGGGGGATTCCAAAAACATTCAGTACTTC
J: TRBJ2-4
V: TRBV19
size: many
D: .

CDR3: CASSWGHKNYGYTF
DNA: TGTGCCAGCAGCTGGGGACACAAGAACTATGGCTACACCTTC
J: TRBJ1-2
V: TRBV7-8
size: .
D: .

CDR3: CASSLQGTNQPQHF
DNA: TGTGCCAGCAGTTTACAGGGGACCAATCAGCCCCAGCATTTT
J: TRBJ1-5
V: TRBV28
size: many
D: .

CDR3: CASSETENIQYF
DNA: TGTGCCAGCAGTGAAACAGAAAACATTCAGTACTTC
J: TRBJ2-4
V: TRBV2
size: once
D: .

CDR3: CASSVAGETEAFF
DNA: TGTGCCAGCAGCGTAGCAGGGGAGACTGAAGCTTTCTTT
J: TRBJ1-1
V: TRBV9
size: .
D: .

CDR3: CASSMTSGFSYEQYF
DNA: TGCGCCAGCAGCATGACTAGCGGTTTCTCCTACGAGCAGTACTTC
J: TRBJ2-7
V: TRBV4-1
size: .
D: TRBD2

CDR3: CASGSEQSAGELFF
DNA: TGTGCCAGCGGTTCGGAACAGAGCGCCGGGGAGCTGTTTTTT
J: TRBJ2-2
V: TRBV12-3/TRBV12-4
size: .
D: .

CDR3: CASTLSGREMVLGNEQFF
DNA: TGTGCCAGCACCCTCTCCGGGCGGGAGATGGTATTAGGGAATGAGCAGTTCTTC
J: TRBJ2-1
V: TRBV28
size: .
D: TRBD2

CDR3: CASSAKGDTGELFF
DNA: TGCGCCAGCAGTGCAAAGGGCGACACCGGGGAGCTGTTTTTT
J: TRBJ2-2
V: TRBV4-1
size: .
D: .

CDR3: CASSFEPGTYEQYF
DNA: TGTGCCAGCAGCTTCGAGCCGGGGACCTACGAGCAGTACTTC
J: TRBJ2-7
V: TRBV2
size: many
D: .

CDR3: CAISERQNNSPLHF
DNA: TGTGCCATCAGTGAGCGACAGAATAATTCACCCCTCCACTTT
J: TRBJ1-6
V: TRBV10-3
size: few
D: .

CDR3: CASSPAGAAKAIQYF
DNA: TGCGCCAGCAGCCCCGCCGGGGCCGCCAAAGCCATTCAGTACTTC
J: TRBJ2-4
V: TRBV5-1
size: .
D: .

CDR3: CASTIRRVTEAFF
DNA: TGTGCCAGCACCATACGGCGAGTCACTGAAGCTTTCTTT
J: TRBJ1-1
V: TRBV12-3/TRBV12-4
size: .
D: .

CDR3: CASSYTGGLDEQYF
DNA: TGTGCCAGCAGCTATACAGGGGGGTTGGACGAGCAGTACTTC
J: TRBJ2-7
V: TRBV5-5
size: many
D: TRBD1

CDR3: CAISEIRDGEQYF
DNA: TGTGCCATCAGTGAGATACGGGACGGGGAGCAGTACTTC
J: TRBJ2-7
V: TRBV10-3
size: .
D: .

CDR3: CASSYEDSALSRATYEQYF
DNA: TGTGCCAGCAGTTACGAGGACTCCGCTCTCTCCCGAGCGACCTACGAGCAGTACTTC
J: TRBJ2-7
V: TRBV6-5
size: few
D: .

CDR3: CASSLVGSTDTQYF
DNA: TGTGCCAGCAGCTTAGTGGGGAGCACAGATACGCAGTATTTT
J: TRBJ2-3
V: TRBV27
size: few
D: .

CDR3: CATGTSGVSSYGQYF
DNA: TGTGCCACCGGGACTAGCGGGGTAAGCTCCTACGGGCAGTACTTC
J: TRBJ2-7
V: TRBV6-1
size: .
D: TRBD2

CDR3: CASAAAGVDEQYF
DNA: TGTGCCAGCGCCGCAGCGGGAGTGGACGAGCAGTACTTC
J: TRBJ2-7
V: TRBV28
size: many
D: TRBD2

CDR3: CASSLTPLLGANVLTF
DNA: TGTGCCAGCAGCTTAACACCGCTCCTAGGGGCCAACGTCCTGACTTTC
J: TRBJ2-6
V: TRBV7-3
size: few
D: .

CDR3: CASSIAAGSDYEQYF
DNA: TGTGCCAGTAGTATAGCGGCAGGGAGTGACTACGAGCAGTACTTC
J: TRBJ2-7
V: TRBV19
size: .
D: .

CDR3: CASSYWRGINQPQHF
DNA: TGTGCCAGCAGTTACTGGCGGGGGATCAATCAGCCCCAGCATTTT
J: TRBJ1-5
V: TRBV6-2/TRBV6-3
size: few
D: .